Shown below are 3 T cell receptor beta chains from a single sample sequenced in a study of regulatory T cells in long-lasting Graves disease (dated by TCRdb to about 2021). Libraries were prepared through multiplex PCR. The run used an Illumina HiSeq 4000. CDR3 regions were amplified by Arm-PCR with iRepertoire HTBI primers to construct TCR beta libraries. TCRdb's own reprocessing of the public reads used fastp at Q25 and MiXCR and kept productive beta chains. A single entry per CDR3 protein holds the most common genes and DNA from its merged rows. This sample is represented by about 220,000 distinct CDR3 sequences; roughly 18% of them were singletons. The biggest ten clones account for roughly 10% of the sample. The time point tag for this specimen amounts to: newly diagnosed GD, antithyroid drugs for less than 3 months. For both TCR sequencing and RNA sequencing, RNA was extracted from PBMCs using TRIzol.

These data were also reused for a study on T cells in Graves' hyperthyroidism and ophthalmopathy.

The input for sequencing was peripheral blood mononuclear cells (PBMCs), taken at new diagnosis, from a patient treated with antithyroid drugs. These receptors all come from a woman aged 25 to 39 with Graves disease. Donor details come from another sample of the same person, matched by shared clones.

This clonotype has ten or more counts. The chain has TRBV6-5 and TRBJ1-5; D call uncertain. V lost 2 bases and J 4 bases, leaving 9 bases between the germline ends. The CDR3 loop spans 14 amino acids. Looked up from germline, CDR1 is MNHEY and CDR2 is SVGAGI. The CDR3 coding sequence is TGTGCCAGCAGTTACAACTCGGGGAATCAGCCCCAGCATTTT. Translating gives CASSYNSGNQPQHF.

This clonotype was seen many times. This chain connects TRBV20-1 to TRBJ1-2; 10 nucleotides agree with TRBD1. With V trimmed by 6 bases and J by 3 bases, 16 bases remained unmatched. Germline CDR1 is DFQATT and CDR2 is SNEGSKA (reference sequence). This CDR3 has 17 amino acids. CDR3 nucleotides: TGCAGTGCCCTAACCGGGACAGGGGTATTGAGAGACTATGGCTACACCTTC. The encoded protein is CSALTGTGVLRDYGYTF.

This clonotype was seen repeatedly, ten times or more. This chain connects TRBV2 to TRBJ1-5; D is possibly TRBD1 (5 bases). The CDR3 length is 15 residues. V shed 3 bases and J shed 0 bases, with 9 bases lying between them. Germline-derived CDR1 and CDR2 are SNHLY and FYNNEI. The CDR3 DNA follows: TGTGCCAGCAGTGACGACAGCTATAGCAATCAGCCCCAGCATTTT. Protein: CASSDDSYSNQPQHF.